These T cell receptor beta chains were read from a single sample in a study of shared clonotypes between healthy human individuals. The method was immunoSEQ multiplex PCR; TCRdb's version includes in-frame clones alone and lacks a portion of them. The repertoire holds about 2 million clones, with over 85% as singletons. Sequencing was done on a sample of naive CD8+ T cells sorted from blood. Receptors originate from a man aged 18 to 29 in good health. CDR3s include the opening cysteine and the closing phenylalanine or tryptophan.

CASSGSRVNTGELFF	TRBV9	TRBJ2-2
CASSLVLAGGLSYNEQFF	TRBV7-8	TRBJ2-1
CAAGVVNTEAFF	TRBV25-1	TRBJ1-1
CASSAGAGQPQHF	TRBV7-9	TRBJ1-5
CASSLYQGNTEAFF	TRBV7-9	TRBJ1-1
CASHEAVGYEQYF	TRBV11-3	TRBJ2-7
CASSARDRVYEQYF	TRBV7-9	TRBJ2-7
CASSEVLAAELETQYF	TRBV6-1	TRBJ2-5
CASRGQGPYEQYF	TRBV27	TRBJ2-7
CASSLVAGGPSFEQYF	TRBV11-2	TRBJ2-7
CASSQEGLAQETQYF	TRBV4-3	TRBJ2-5
CASSLLGPVGQETQYF	TRBV27	TRBJ2-5
CASSVRLAGVPYNEQFF	TRBV4-1	TRBJ2-1
CASSVGAGTYEQYF	TRBV9	TRBJ2-7
CASSQQGDTGELFF	TRBV28	TRBJ2-2
CASSLSSGLRYNEQFF	TRBV27	TRBJ2-1
CSVFDLDGAEQFF	TRBV29-1	TRBJ2-1
CSVEGVESVSYNEQFF	TRBV29-1	TRBJ2-1
CASSPDRDRGPYEQYF	TRBV5-8	TRBJ2-7
CASSLFFGNEQFF	TRBV5-4	TRBJ2-1
CASSWQGDEEKLFF	TRBV13	TRBJ1-4
CASSYSAQGYAYEQYF	TRBV6-5	TRBJ2-7
CASSDDSTHTEAFF	TRBV7-2	TRBJ1-1
CASSSPDRSEQYF	TRBV7-9	TRBJ2-7
CASSRLLAGAEEQYF	TRBV4-3	TRBJ2-7
CASSTITGLDGYTF	TRBV19	TRBJ1-2
CASSFLETQYF	TRBV28	TRBJ2-5
CASSLVGSAGEQYF	TRBV7-8	TRBJ2-7
CASSSTPGQGFDGLAETQYF	TRBV13	TRBJ2-5
CASSLAQGVGELFF	TRBV28	TRBJ2-2
CASSMGPGQGMKTQYF	TRBV11-2	TRBJ2-5
CASSLGPTSDETQYF	TRBV5-8	TRBJ2-5
CASSKGRDEQYF	TRBV21-1	TRBJ2-7
CASSYQREGSYNEQFF	TRBV6-5	TRBJ2-1
CASSYQQALSYEQYF	TRBV6-5	TRBJ2-7
CASSQETGGAGTEAFF	TRBV4-2	TRBJ1-1
CSVVGPRGYTF	TRBV29-1	TRBJ1-2
CAWRGAQTYEQYF	TRBV30	TRBJ2-7
CASSRSPGQGAWEQYF	TRBV7-9	TRBJ2-7
CASSVMNTEAFF	TRBV25-1	TRBJ1-1
CASSLDRAGYEQYF	TRBV5-4	TRBJ2-7
CASTQTSGAYQETQYF	TRBV11-1	TRBJ2-5